The 4 T cell receptor beta chains in this list originate from one sample, sequenced in a study of control samples from healthy donors and cancer patients. Repertoires were generated with immunoSEQ multiplex PCR, while TCRdb's copy carries only in-frame clones and drops some. This table has under 200,000 clones, 80% to 95% appearing once. The specimen was blood. The source is a woman between 25 and 40 years old in good health.

The DNA for the CDR3 is TGCGCCAGCAGCTACACAGGGGATGGCTACACCTTC. This gives the protein CASSYTGDGYTF. This chain uses TRBV5-1 with TRBJ1-2; 7 nucleotides agree with TRBD1. Germline CDR1 is SGHRS and CDR2 is YFSETQ. There are 12 residues in the CDR3. Germline trimming cut 3 bases from V and 6 bases from J; bases unmatched to any gene: 2.

J is TRBJ2-7 and V is TRBV11-2, with D perhaps TRBD1 or TRBD2 (5 bases each). V was shortened by 5 bases and J by 3 bases, with 14 bases between the two germline ends. Germline V gene lookup returns CDR1 SGHAT and CDR2 FQNNGV. The CDR3 is made up of 14 amino acids. CDR3: CASSPPGRSYEQYF. The CDR3 nucleotides read TGTGCCAGCAGCCCCCCGGGACGGAGCTACGAGCAGTACTTC.

The chain couples TRBV3-1 (or the pseudogene TRBV3-2) to TRBJ2-1; TRBD2 might be the D (6 bases). From germline, CDR1 is LGHDT and CDR2 YNNKEL (reference sequence). The CDR3 covers 15 residues. V was clipped by 1 base and J by 7 bases, with 14 bases between them. The CDR3 sequence: CASSQGVGLGNEQFF. The CDR3 nucleotides are TGTGCCAGCAGCCAAGGGGTGGGACTTGGGAATGAGCAGTTCTTC.

This chain joins TRBV25-1 and TRBJ1-2; tentative D call: TRBD1 (6 bases). Trimming left V 3 bases short and J 8 bases short, with 16 bases between. This CDR3 has 14 residues. Germline values: CDR1 MGHDK, CDR2 SYGVNS. The CDR3 DNA reads as TGTGCCAGCAGTGACTACCGCAGGGGATGGGGCTACACCTTC. Translated, it gives CASSDYRRGWGYTF.